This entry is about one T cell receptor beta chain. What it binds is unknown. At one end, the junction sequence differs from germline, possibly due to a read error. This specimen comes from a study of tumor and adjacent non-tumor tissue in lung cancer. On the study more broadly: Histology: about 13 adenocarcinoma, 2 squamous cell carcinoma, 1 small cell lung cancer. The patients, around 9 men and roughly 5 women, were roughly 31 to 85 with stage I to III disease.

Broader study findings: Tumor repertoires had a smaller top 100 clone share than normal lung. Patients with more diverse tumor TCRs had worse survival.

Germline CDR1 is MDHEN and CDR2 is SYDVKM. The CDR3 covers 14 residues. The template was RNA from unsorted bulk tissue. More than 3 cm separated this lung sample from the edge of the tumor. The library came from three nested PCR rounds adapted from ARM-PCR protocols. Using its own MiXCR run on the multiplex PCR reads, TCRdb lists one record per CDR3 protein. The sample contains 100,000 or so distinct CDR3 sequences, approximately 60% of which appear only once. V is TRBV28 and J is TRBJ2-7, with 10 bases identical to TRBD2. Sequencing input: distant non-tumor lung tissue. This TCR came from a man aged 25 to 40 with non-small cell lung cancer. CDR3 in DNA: TGTGCCAGCAGCCTAGCGGGAGACCCCTACAAGCAGTACTTC. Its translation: CASSLAGDPYKQYF.